This entry concerns a single TCR beta chain. No antigen is known for it. The CDR3 is made up of 17 amino acids. Germline-derived CDR1 and CDR2 are MNHEY and SVGEGT. Unmatched junction bases numbered 8, after V lost 2 bases and J lost 2 bases. Profiled with immunoSEQ multiplex PCR; TCRdb holds only in-frame clones, not every one. The data contain 70,000 to 95,000 clones, 85% to 90% of them singletons. The entry originates in a study of T cell responses to AZD1222 COVID-19 vaccine. Study conclusions and caveats: Repertoires in all cases were sampled only once the peak T cell response had passed. Epitopes outside B.1.351 and B.1.1.7 mutated regions reportedly drew nearly half of spike TCRs. Females outnumbered males among donors, who were mostly white British; clonal diversity was possibly underestimated.

V is TRBV6-2 or TRBV6-3 and J is TRBJ2-7, with TRBD1 matching 11 bases. The TCR originated in an adult who received the AZD1222 COVID-19 vaccine. Sequences were derived from peripheral blood, sampled 28 days after the second AZD1222 dose. The CDR3 sequence: CASSYDSGTGGTYEQYF. CDR3 in DNA: TGTGCCAGCAGTTACGATTCCGGGACAGGGGGAACCTACGAGCAGTACTTC.